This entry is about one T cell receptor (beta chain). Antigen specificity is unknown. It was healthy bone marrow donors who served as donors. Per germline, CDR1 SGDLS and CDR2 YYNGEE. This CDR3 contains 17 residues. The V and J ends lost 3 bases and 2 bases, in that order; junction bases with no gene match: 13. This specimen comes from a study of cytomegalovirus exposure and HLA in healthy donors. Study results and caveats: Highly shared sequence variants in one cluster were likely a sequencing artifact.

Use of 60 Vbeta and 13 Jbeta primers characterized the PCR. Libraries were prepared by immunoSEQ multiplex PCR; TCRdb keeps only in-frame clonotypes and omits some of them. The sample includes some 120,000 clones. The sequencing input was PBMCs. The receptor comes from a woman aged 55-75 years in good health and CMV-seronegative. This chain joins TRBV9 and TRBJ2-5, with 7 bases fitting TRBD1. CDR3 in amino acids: CASSENPGQKPQETQYF. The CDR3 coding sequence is TGTGCCAGCAGCGAAAATCCGGGACAGAAACCGCAAGAGACCCAGTACTTC.